This section outlines one T cell receptor (beta chain) sequence together with its context. Authors' methods: The authors estimated nucleated cell counts from reference gene primer amplification. Sequencing used immunoSEQ multiplex PCR; TCRdb keeps in-frame clones, though not all of them. For V, J and clone size, that table is used; D and trimming come from the DNA. The profile shows around 100,000 clones, 75% to 90% of them singletons. The data derive from a study of blood T cell repertoires in COVID-19. For the study at large: Sites in the United States, Italy and Spain provided acute and convalescent COVID-19 samples. PBMCs, B-cell-depleted T cells, or T cells provided the cDNA or gDNA that made up the material.

The V gene lost 1 base and the J gene lost 10 bases, with 17 bases spanning the gap. Looked up from germline, CDR1 is SGHRS and CDR2 is YFSETQ. The CDR3 spans 14 residues. Sample: peripheral blood. The rearrangement joins TRBV5-1 to TRBJ1-1, with D unclear. This clonotype was obtained from a woman aged 40-49 years with acute or convalescent COVID-19. The CDR3 DNA is TGCGCCAGCAGCTTGACGAGTGCGGCTTTGGGAGCTTTCTTT. Translation: CASSLTSAALGAFF.